This entry is about one T cell receptor (beta chain). Its specificity is unknown. In germline, CDR1 is DFQATT, CDR2 SNEGSKA (reference sequence). CDR3 length: 13 amino acids. J lost 7 bases, V lost 3 bases, and 4 bases had no gene match. An Oncomine TCR Beta short-read assay was used to sequence the DNA from cultured CD4+ T cells. TCRdb re-called the PCR reads with MiXCR, one entry per CDR3 protein. The sample holds 12,000 or so distinct CDR3 sequences, roughly 65% seen once. The data were taken from a study of vaccination and CD4 T cells after COVID-19. As to treatment: approximately 9-day PBMC culture with coronavirus spike peptide pools or control peptides (ViraFEST assay).

This receptor was taken from a human donor who had recovered from COVID-19. V is TRBV20-1 and J is TRBJ2-5; 11 bases map to TRBD2. The sample was CD4+ T cells from blood, cultured in vitro. CDR3: CSARGLAVGTQYF. The DNA for the CDR3 is TGCAGTGCTAGGGGACTAGCGGTAGGGACCCAGTACTTC.